The T cell receptor (beta chain) under discussion was sequenced for a study of naive and memory T cell subsets. General study findings and limits: Activation and differentiation may alter RNA-based TCR counts. Clonotypes are single alpha or beta chains, not paired receptors. Findings for naive and memory subsets could not be checked against ground truth. A few larger clonotypes appeared in naive repertoires, especially CD8, possibly memory cells re-expressing CD45RA.

An equimolar mix of two oligonucleotides served as the beta constant-region primer for TRBC1 and TRBC2. Four rounds of PCR amplified the ligated cDNA using nested alpha and beta constant-region primers plus SP2. Via MiXCR, TCRdb re-called the UMI-ligation and nested PCR reads, giving one row per CDR3 protein. The sample shows more than 95,000 distinct CDR3 sequences, around 15% of them seen only once. Cells stained for CD3, CD4, CD8, CD45RA and CD27 were sorted into four subsets. Worth noting for this clonotype: Its antigen is not known.

Per germline, CDR1 SEHNR and CDR2 FQNEAQ (reference sequence). Trimming took 0 bases from V and 4 from J, leaving 9 bases between them. The CDR3 covers 14 residues. Sequenced material: naive CD8+ T cells from blood. This chain uses TRBV7-9 with TRBJ1-1; D is unclear. The sequence derives from a human donor in good health. CDR3 coding DNA: TGTGCCAGCAGCTTAGCGGCTTTCGGCACTGAAGCTTTCTTT. Translating gives CASSLAAFGTEAFF.